Below, one T cell receptor beta chain is given with its context. The antigen is not known. This CDR3 contains 15 residues. Trimming stripped 1 base from V and 2 bases from J, with 11 bases between. From germline, CDR1 is KGHSH and CDR2 LQKENI. Donors included only healthy HIV-negative adults lacking recent acute infections or vaccinations. Generated by immunoSEQ multiplex PCR, the TCRdb table keeps only in-frame clones and is missing some. The sample records hundreds of thousands of clones, more than 75% being singletons. This entry belongs to a study of shared clonotypes between healthy human individuals. Study findings and constraints: Sample collection involved blood only; tissue repertoires are likely different. With few donors, the genetic and exposure-history diversity represented was limited.

Sequencing was carried out using PBMCs. The chain couples TRBV18 to TRBJ2-5; D is unclear. The sequence was collected from a woman aged 40-49 years in good health. Some clones in this sample may be carry-over from other donors' samples. The CDR3 nucleotides read TGTGCCAGCTCACCACTCCAAGATCAACAAGAGACCCAGTACTTC. Protein: CASSPLQDQQETQYF.